One TCR beta chain is described in this entry. Its antigen is currently unknown. This specimen comes from a study of shared clonotypes between healthy human individuals. The study, taken as a whole, reports: Generally, naive subsets came out with larger estimated richness than memory subsets.

V lost 5 bases, J lost 0 bases, and 14 bases lay in between. Germline lookup yields CDR1 MNHEY and CDR2 SMNVEV (reference sequence). CDR3 length: 16 amino acids. TCRdb keeps only in-frame clones here, not all; method: immunoSEQ multiplex PCR. The sample has 95,000 to 120,000 clones, approximately 70% seen once; the top ten hold about 24%. The rearrangement joins TRBV27 to TRBJ1-5; D is possibly TRBD1 (6 bases). The sequence derives from a woman aged 25-40 years in good health. The sequenced material came from memory CD8+ T cells sorted from blood. Subset given: CD45RO+ cells pooled with CCR7-negative TemRA cells. This chain's CDR3 is CASSQQGQGSNQPQHF. The DNA of the CDR3 is TGTGCCAGCAGTCAACAGGGTCAGGGTAGCAATCAGCCCCAGCATTTT.